The 26 T cell receptor beta chains listed next were all sequenced from one sample in a study of regulatory T cells in long-lasting Graves disease. Stated time point: newly diagnosed GD, antithyroid drugs for less than 3 months. Following extraction of RNA from PBMCs, that RNA was used to make the TCR library. Building the TCR beta libraries relied on iRepertoire HTBI primers, and CDR3 regions underwent Arm-PCR. Each CDR3 protein gets one entry after TCRdb re-called the multiplex PCR reads with MiXCR. Counted here are some 560,000 distinct CDR3 sequences, around 15% occurring once; the ten biggest clones make up 25%. These same data were also listed under a study on T cells in Graves' hyperthyroidism and ophthalmopathy.

The material was peripheral blood mononuclear cells (PBMCs), obtained at new diagnosis, from a patient treated with antithyroid drugs. These receptors came from a woman aged 35 to 60 with Graves disease.

This clonotype showed up many times. The V call is TRBV2, the J call TRBJ2-5; 9 nucleotides line up with TRBD1. V lost 7 bases, J lost 5 bases, and 11 bases stayed unmatched. CDR3 length equals 15 residues. Per the germline V gene, CDR1 is SNHLY and CDR2 is FYNNEI. This CDR3 is CASIIRDRADETQYF. In DNA form, the CDR3 reads TGTGCCAGCATTATCCGGGACAGGGCTGATGAGACCCAGTACTTC. Full variable domain (outside the CDR3, taken from reference TRBV2 and TRBJ2-5): EPEVTQTPSHQVTQMGQEVILRCVPISNHLYFYWYRQILGQKVEFLVSFYNNEISEKSEIFDDQFSVERPDGSNFTLKIRSTKLEDSAMYFCASIIRDRADETQYFGPGTRLLVL.

The genes are TRBV20-1 and TRBJ1-2, with 7 bases fitting TRBD1. CDR1 is DFQATT and CDR2 is SNEGSKA in the germline V gene (reference sequence). J lost 5 bases, V lost 0 bases, and 15 bases had no gene match. The CDR3 runs to 17 residues. CDR3 sequence reads: CSARDPLQGGAWYGYTF. The DNA of the CDR3 is TGCAGTGCTAGAGATCCTCTCCAAGGGGGCGCATGGTATGGCTACACCTTC.

Details on this clonotype: Given a much more abundant clone one base away, this may be a read error. Without the conserved terminal phenylalanine or tryptophan, this CDR3 likely stems from a read error. This rearrangement joins TRBV7-9 to TRBJ2-7, with D possibly TRBD1 on 6 matching bases. This CDR3 spans 15 amino acids. Trimming cost V 2 bases and J 0 bases, with 11 bases left between them. Germline V lookup: CDR1 SEHNR, CDR2 FQNEAQ (reference sequence). As DNA, the CDR3 is TGTGCCAGCAGCTTACAAACAGGGTCCTCCTACGAGCAGTACTCC. Residues: CASSLQTGSSYEQYS.

Ten or more counts support this clonotype. The rearrangement uses TRBV7-9 and TRBJ2-3; possibly TRBD2 for D (5 bases). CDR1 SEHNR and CDR2 FQNEAQ come from the germline V gene (reference sequence). With 3 bases removed from V and 0 bases from J, the gap between germline ends came to 10 bases. The CDR3 sequence is 15 residues long. For the CDR3, the DNA is TGTGCCAGCAGCTTTGGACTGGATAGCACAGATACGCAGTATTTT. Residues: CASSFGLDSTDTQYF. Based on the CDR3 plus reference TRBV7-9 and TRBJ2-3, the full variable domain is DTGVSQNPRHKITKRGQNVTFRCDPISEHNRLYWYRQTLGQGPEFLTYFQNEAQLEKSRLLSDRFSAERPKGSFSTLEIQRTEQGDSAMYLCASSFGLDSTDTQYFGPGTRLTVL.

This clonotype was seen at least ten times. The chain combines TRBV7-2 with TRBJ2-1, with D perhaps matching TRBD2 (6 bases). The germline gives CDR1 SGHTA, CDR2 FQGNSA. With 6 bases removed from V and 15 bases from J, the gap between germline ends came to 18 bases. This CDR3 region has 12 residues. The CDR3 loop is CASSFSGGDPFF. CDR3 nucleotide sequence: TGTGCCAGCAGTTTTTCTGGCGGGGATCCGTTCTTC.

This clonotype was observed a handful of times. This chain uses TRBV6-1 with TRBJ2-2, with D unclear. The CDR3 is made up of 14 amino acids. Germline CDR1 is MNHNS and CDR2 is SASEGT. V lost 10 bases and J 5 bases, leaving 17 bases between the germline ends. The CDR3 loop is CATRAVVNTGELFF. The CDR3 DNA sequence: TGTGCCACCCGGGCTGTAGTAAATACCGGGGAGCTGTTTTTT.

This clonotype showed up many times. V is TRBV12-3 or TRBV12-4 and J is TRBJ2-3; weak D call: TRBD1 (5 bases). CDR3 length: 13 amino acids. Trimming cost V 1 base and J 5 bases, with 7 bases left between them. CDR3 nucleotides: TGTGCCAGCAGTTTAGGACAGAAAGATACGCAGTATTTT. Its protein is CASSLGQKDTQYF.

The rearrangement uses TRBV19 and TRBJ1-2; a weak D match, TRBD1 (5 bases). Trimming removed 3 bases from V and 8 bases from J, with 10 bases in between. This CDR3 region has 12 residues. CDR1 and CDR2 (germline): LNHDA, SQIVND (reference sequence). CDR3 DNA sequence: TGTGCCAGTAGTATGCAGGGTCGGGGCTACACCTTC. This sequence encodes CASSMQGRGYTF.

The chain links TRBV19 to TRBJ1-2; possibly TRBD1 for D (5 bases). The CDR3 extends over 11 amino acids. Trimming cost V 8 bases and J 8 bases, with 12 bases left between them. Germline V CDR1 and CDR2: LNHDA, SQIVND (reference sequence). The CDR3 protein is CASFQGTGYTF. Written as DNA, the CDR3 is TGTGCCAGTTTTCAGGGTACGGGCTACACCTTC.

V is TRBV4-1 and J is TRBJ1-2, with unresolved D. Germline V CDR1 and CDR2: MGHRA, YSYEKL. The CDR3 runs to 16 residues. Trimming took 1 base from V and 0 from J, leaving 12 bases between them. CDR3 coding DNA: TGCGCCAGCAGCCAAGCGCGGACGGAAGCTAACTATGGCTACACCTTC. Encoded protein: CASSQARTEANYGYTF.

This clonotype was found many times. This sequence joins TRBV29-1 and TRBJ2-4, with TRBD2 identical over 7 bases. The CDR3 sequence is 14 residues long. The ends lost 0 bases at V and 4 bases at J; junction bases unmatched: 3. CDR1 is SQVTM, CDR2 ANQGSEA, per germline. CDR3 protein: CSVEEKGLKNIQYF. The CDR3 nucleotides read TGCAGCGTTGAAGAGAAGGGACTAAAAAACATTCAGTACTTC.

Many counts were recorded for this clonotype. The chain is built from TRBV20-1 and TRBJ2-7; 10 bases are a match to TRBD2. Trimming took 6 bases from V and 1 from J; bases not matched to a gene: 9. Germline-derived CDR1 and CDR2 are DFQATT and SNEGSKA (reference sequence). The CDR3 contains 15 residues. The CDR3 region has the DNA TGCAGTGCACCCGGGACTAGCGTGCAGTCCTACGAGCAGTACTTC. It is translated as CSAPGTSVQSYEQYF.

In its sample, this clonotype was seen a few times. The chain couples TRBV20-1 to TRBJ2-5; TRBD2 agrees at 12 bases. The CDR3 covers 15 residues. Germline CDR1 DFQATT, CDR2 SNEGSKA (reference sequence). V shed 4 bases and J 5 bases; nucleotides not matched to a gene: 8. The CDR3 DNA is TGCAGTGCTACCCCTAGCGGGGGGGCGGGGGAGACCCAGTACTTC. It is translated as CSATPSGGAGETQYF.

This clonotype was picked up a small number of times. The rearrangement uses TRBV5-6 and TRBJ1-2; D gene ambiguous. The CDR3 runs 15 residues. Between the trimmed V and J ends, which lost 4 bases and 1 base, there was a span of 14 bases. Germline V gene lookup returns CDR1 SGHDT and CDR2 YYEEEE. The CDR3 nucleotides read TGTGCCAGCAGCCGGGCACTAGGCTTTAACTATGGCTACACCTTC. It is translated as CASSRALGFNYGYTF.

In its sample, this clonotype was seen many times. The chain is built from TRBV7-9 and TRBJ2-7; D gene ambiguous. The germline V and J ends were trimmed by 3 bases and 0 bases, with 9 bases remaining between them. The CDR3 covers 14 residues. Germline CDR1 is SEHNR and CDR2 is FQNEAQ (reference sequence). The CDR3 protein is CASSFDRSSYEQYF. The CDR3 nucleotides are TGTGCCAGCAGCTTCGACCGGAGCTCCTACGAGCAGTACTTC. Using reference TRBV7-9 and TRBJ2-7 for the parts outside the CDR3, the full variable domain is DTGVSQNPRHKITKRGQNVTFRCDPISEHNRLYWYRQTLGQGPEFLTYFQNEAQLEKSRLLSDRFSAERPKGSFSTLEIQRTEQGDSAMYLCASSFDRSSYEQYFGPGTRLTVT.

This clonotype has a count of ten or more. Compared with germline, one end of the junction differs, possibly owing to a read error. V usage is TRBV7-7 and J usage is TRBJ1-1, with D hard to call. The CDR3 totals 13 residues. Germline CDR1 and CDR2: SSHAT and FNYEAQ (reference sequence). DNA for the CDR3: TGTGCTAGCAGCCAGGACGTGGGGACTGAAGCTTTCTTT. Translating gives CASSQDVGTEAFF.

This clonotype was counted many times. The rearrangement uses TRBV20-1 and TRBJ1-1, with D possibly being TRBD1 (6 bases). V lost 6 bases and J lost 1, with 18 bases in between. The CDR3 runs 15 residues. The V gene's germline CDR1 is DFQATT and CDR2 SNEGSKA (reference sequence). The CDR3 region is CSANDRQRGNTEAFF. CDR3 coding DNA: TGCAGTGCAAATGACAGGCAACGGGGGAACACTGAAGCTTTCTTT.

This clonotype has a count of ten or more. The chain recombines TRBV2 with TRBJ2-4; D remains ambiguous. Germline V gene data show CDR1 as SNHLY and CDR2 as FYNNEI. This CDR3 comprises 14 residues. The germline V and J ends were trimmed by 6 bases and 0 bases, with 9 bases remaining between them. Here the CDR3 reads CASRPEIAKNIQYF. The DNA of the CDR3 is TGTGCCAGCAGGCCCGAAATAGCCAAAAACATTCAGTACTTC.

This clonotype was counted many times. The rearrangement uses TRBV12-3 or TRBV12-4 and TRBJ2-1, with 10 nucleotides matching TRBD2. Trimming at V came to 7 bases and at J to 9 bases, leaving 12 bases not matched to a gene. The CDR3 is 15 residues long. The CDR3 region has the DNA TGTGCCAGCATCCATAGCGGGGGGATGAGTGGTGAGCAGTTCTTC. Translating it yields CASIHSGGMSGEQFF.

The V call is TRBV3-1, the J call TRBJ1-1; no firm D call. Looked up from germline, CDR1 is LGHDT and CDR2 is YNNKEL (reference sequence). The V gene lost 2 bases and the J gene lost 1 base, with 11 bases spanning the gap. This CDR3 contains 15 residues. This CDR3 is CASSQNEVRNTEAFF. CDR3 nucleotide sequence: TGTGCCAGCAGCCAAAATGAGGTGAGGAACACTGAAGCTTTCTTT. The variable domain in full, completed from reference TRBV3-1 and TRBJ1-1, reads DTAVSQTPKYLVTQMGNDKSIKCEQNLGHDTMYWYKQDSKKFLKIMFSYNNKELIINETVPNRFSPKSPDKAHLNLHINSLELGDSAVYFCASSQNEVRNTEAFFGQGTRLTVV.

V gene TRBV7-2 combines with J gene TRBJ1-2, with 9 bases aligning to TRBD1. Germline V gives CDR1 SGHTA, CDR2 FQGNSA. CDR3 length: 17 amino acids. Trimming at V came to 5 bases and at J to 4 bases, leaving 14 bases not matched to a gene. The CDR3 coding sequence is TGTGCCAGCAGCGCCCGGGACAGGGATAGGGGCCTCTATGGCTACACCTTC. Translation: CASSARDRDRGLYGYTF.

The sample holds many counts of this clonotype. The rearrangement uses TRBV2 and TRBJ1-5, with D possibly TRBD1 on 6 matching bases. Trimming took off 1 base at V and 10 bases at J, with 17 bases between the two ends. Germline CDR1 is SNHLY and CDR2 is FYNNEI. There are 15 residues in the CDR3. CDR3 region: CASSEGGGGAVPQHF. DNA for the CDR3: TGTGCCAGCAGTGAAGGAGGAGGGGGGGCGGTACCCCAGCATTTT.

This clonotype was detected many times. CDR3: CASSLEPSGILEQFF. The CDR3 coding sequence is TGCGCCAGCAGCTTGGAGCCTAGCGGTATCCTAGAACAGTTCTTC. The V gene is TRBV5-1, the J gene TRBJ2-1, with 7 bases aligning to TRBD2. The CDR3 has 15 amino acids. Losses at the gene ends were 0 bases for V and 13 bases for J; bases not matched to a gene: 13. Germline assignment: CDR1 SGHRS and CDR2 YFSETQ.

This clonotype was observed many times. A read error may produce the germline difference seen at one junction end. The rearrangement joins TRBV5-1 to TRBJ2-5; the D is unclear. Germline-derived CDR1 and CDR2 are SGHRS and YFSETQ. This CDR3 has 13 residues. The CDR3 is CASSLSIQETQYF. CDR3 coding DNA: TGTGCCAGCAGCTTGAGCATCCAGGAGACCCAGTACTTC.

This clonotype occurred once. A far more abundant clone sits one base away, making this likely a read error. Lacking the conserved final phenylalanine or tryptophan, this CDR3 likely reflects a read error. The gene calls are TRBV5-4 and TRBJ2-3; TRBD1 might be the D (5 bases). V lost 2 bases and J lost 6, with 10 bases in between. CDR3 size: 13 residues. The germline V gene encodes CDR1 SGHNT and CDR2 YYREEE (reference sequence). The CDR3 protein is CASSLAPGDTQYS. CDR3 in DNA: TGTGCCAGCAGCTTAGCGCCAGGGGATACGCAGTATTCT.

This clonotype was seen more than once but under ten times. This may be a read error, as it is one base from a much larger clone. The rearrangement links TRBV28 to TRBJ1-1; 11 bases are a match to TRBD1. The CDR3 covers 15 residues. The V gene's germline CDR1 is MDHEN and CDR2 SYDVKM. The V segment lost 5 bases and the J segment 3 bases; nucleotides outside the gene matches: 5. DNA for the CDR3: TGTGCCAGCAGTCACCGGGACAGGGGGTACACTGAAGCTTTCTTT. Its protein product is CASSHRDRGYTEAFF.